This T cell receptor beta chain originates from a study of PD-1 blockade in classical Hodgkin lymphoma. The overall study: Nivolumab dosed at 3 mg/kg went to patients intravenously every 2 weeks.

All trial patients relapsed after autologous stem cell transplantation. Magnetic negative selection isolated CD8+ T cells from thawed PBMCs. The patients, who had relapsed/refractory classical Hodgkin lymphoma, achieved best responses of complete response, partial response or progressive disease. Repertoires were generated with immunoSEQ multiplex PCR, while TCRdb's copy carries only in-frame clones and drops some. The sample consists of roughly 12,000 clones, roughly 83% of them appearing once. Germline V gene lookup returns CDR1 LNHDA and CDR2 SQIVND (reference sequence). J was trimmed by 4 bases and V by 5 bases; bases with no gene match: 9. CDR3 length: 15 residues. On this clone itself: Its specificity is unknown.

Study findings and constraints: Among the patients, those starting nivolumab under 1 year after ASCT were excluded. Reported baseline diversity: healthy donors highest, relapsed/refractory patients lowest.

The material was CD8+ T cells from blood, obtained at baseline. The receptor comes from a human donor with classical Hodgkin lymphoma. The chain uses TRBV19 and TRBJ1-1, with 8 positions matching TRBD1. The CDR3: CASSPQGEVLTEAFF. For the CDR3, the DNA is TGTGCCAGTAGTCCACAGGGGGAGGTGCTCACTGAAGCTTTCTTT.